The 32 T cell receptor beta chains below all came from one sample that was sequenced in a study of neurological immune-mediated disorders. TCRdb reprocessed the 5' RACE reads with MiXCR, giving one entry per CDR3 protein. Found here are roughly 21,000 distinct CDR3 sequences, around a sixth of them singletons; the top ten hold roughly 6.9%. Material for sequencing was CD8+ T cells from blood. All receptors come from a woman aged 18 to 35 with multiple sclerosis.

V and J are TRBV6-1 and TRBJ2-1; TRBD1 matches at 8 bases. The V segment lost 11 bases and the J segment 4 bases; nucleotides outside the gene matches: 4. CDR1 is MNHNS and CDR2 is SASEGT in the germline V gene. The CDR3 runs to 12 residues. CDR3 residues: CASGQVYNEQFF. The CDR3 nucleotides read TGTGCCTCGGGACAGGTATACAATGAGCAGTTCTTC.

This clonotype was observed at least ten times. J is TRBJ1-1 and V is TRBV10-3; the D is unclear. Germline V CDR1 and CDR2: ENHRY, SYGVKD. This CDR3 spans 14 amino acids. Between the trimmed V and J ends, which lost 7 bases and 3 bases, there was a span of 15 bases. The CDR3 DNA sequence: TGTGCCATCAATCGACGGTTGCGAGACACTGAAGCTTTCTTT. Its protein product is CAINRRLRDTEAFF.

This clonotype was picked up many times. This chain's CDR3 is CATSDLGGDEQFF. The CDR3 region has the DNA TGTGCCACCAGTGATTTGGGGGGCGATGAGCAGTTCTTC. The chain recombines TRBV24-1 with TRBJ2-1, with a weak D call TRBD1 (6 bases). CDR3 length equals 13 residues. Germline V gene data show CDR1 as KGHDR and CDR2 as SFDVKD. V lost 0 bases, J lost 8 bases, and 7 bases lay in between.

This clonotype was seen at least ten times. The chain recombines TRBV5-1 with TRBJ1-1; D is possibly TRBD1 (5 bases). The V and J ends lost 4 bases and 1 base respectively, with 23 bases between them. The CDR3 is 18 amino acids. CDR1 and CDR2 (germline): SGHRS, YFSETQ. DNA for the CDR3: TGCGCCAGCAGCGTGGGACCGGCTTCCCGACAGTCGAACACTGAAGCTTTCTTT. Translation gives CASSVGPASRQSNTEAFF.

This clonotype was detected many times. V gene TRBV20-1 combines with J gene TRBJ2-1; 8 bases map to TRBD2. Germline V gives CDR1 DFQATT, CDR2 SNEGSKA (reference sequence). CDR3 length equals 12 residues. After removal of 8 bases from V and 3 bases from J, the junction contained 3 bases not matched to a gene. The CDR3 loop is CSSLAVYNEQFF. The CDR3 region has the DNA TGCAGTTCACTAGCGGTCTACAATGAGCAGTTCTTC.

This chain joins TRBV5-5 and TRBJ1-1, with D tentatively TRBD1 (5 bases). CDR3 length: 15 amino acids. V was clipped by 2 bases and J by 2 bases, with 13 bases between them. The germline gives CDR1 SGHKS, CDR2 YYEKEE (reference sequence). The CDR3 coding sequence is TGTGCCAGCAGCTTACGCCGGGACGGAAACACTGAAGCTTTCTTT. Protein sequence: CASSLRRDGNTEAFF.

This clonotype has a count of ten or more. The chain carries TRBV6-1 and TRBJ2-7; 10 nucleotides agree with TRBD2. From germline, CDR1 is MNHNS and CDR2 SASEGT. With V trimmed by 2 bases and J by 0 bases, 1 base remained unmatched. CDR3 length equals 15 residues. The CDR3 DNA reads TGTGCCAGCAGTGAACTAGCGGGGGCCTCCTACGAGCAGTACTTC. Translating it yields CASSELAGASYEQYF.

Here the CDR3 reads CASSPHPGTVSYNEQFF. CDR3 nucleotides: TGTGCCAGCAGCCCACATCCCGGGACAGTCTCCTACAATGAGCAGTTCTTC. The rearrangement links TRBV11-2 to TRBJ2-1; 7 bases agree with TRBD1. There are 17 residues in the CDR3. The V and J ends lost 5 bases and 0 bases, in that order; junction bases with no gene match: 10. Germline CDR1 and CDR2: SGHAT and FQNNGV.

This chain links TRBV14 with TRBJ2-5, with TRBD1 identical over 8 bases. Germline V gives CDR1 SGHDN, CDR2 FVKESK. The CDR3 covers 14 residues. V lost 3 bases and J lost 6; bases outside the gene matches: 6. The CDR3 region has the DNA TGTGCCAGCAGCCAGTCAGGGGGCGCGAAGACCCAGTACTTC. This codes for CASSQSGGAKTQYF.

The sample holds many counts of this clonotype. This chain connects TRBV20-1 to TRBJ2-1, with 10 nucleotides matching TRBD2. Losses at the gene ends were 5 bases for V and 2 bases for J; bases not matched to a gene: 6. CDR3 length: 15 amino acids. CDR1 and CDR2 (germline): DFQATT, SNEGSKA (reference sequence). Here the CDR3 reads CSAALGLAAYNEQFF. CDR3 nucleotide sequence: TGCAGTGCTGCTCTAGGACTAGCGGCCTACAATGAGCAGTTCTTC.

CDR3: CASSQLTHGRVNNEQFF. The CDR3 nucleotides are TGTGCCAGCAGCCAACTTACCCACGGGAGGGTTAACAATGAGCAGTTCTTC. The chain joins TRBV14 to TRBJ2-1, with 8 positions matching TRBD2. Germline V gene sequence: CDR1 SGHDN, CDR2 FVKESK. This CDR3 is built from 17 residues. J gave up 5 bases and V 2 bases, and 11 bases lay outside the gene matches.

The sample holds many counts of this clonotype. This sequence joins TRBV6-2 or TRBV6-3 and TRBJ2-1, with 11 nucleotides matching TRBD2. Germline trimming cut 2 bases from V and 3 bases from J; bases unmatched to any gene: 3. In germline, CDR1 is MNHEY, CDR2 SVGEGT. The length of the CDR3 is 16 residues. CDR3 sequence (DNA): TGTGCCAGCAGTTACCCGACTAGCGGGGACTACAATGAGCAGTTCTTC. It translates to CASSYPTSGDYNEQFF.

This clonotype has a count of ten or more. The chain uses TRBV9 and TRBJ2-1, with 7 bases aligning to TRBD1. Germline V gene lookup returns CDR1 SGDLS and CDR2 YYNGEE. The trim removed 0 bases at V and 7 bases at J, leaving 10 bases unmatched. The CDR3 length is 16 residues. CDR3 loop: CASSVVRGPSSNEQFF. For the CDR3, the DNA is TGTGCCAGCAGCGTAGTAAGGGGGCCGTCCTCAAATGAGCAGTTCTTC.

This clonotype was detected many times. The chain links TRBV5-1 to TRBJ1-1; 7 bases match TRBD1. The ends lost 0 bases at V and 6 bases at J; junction bases unmatched: 2. Germline-derived CDR1 and CDR2 are SGHRS and YFSETQ. The CDR3 extends over 13 amino acids. The CDR3 nucleotides read TGCGCCAGCAGCTTGGATCAGGGGGCTGAAGCTTTCTTT. Protein sequence: CASSLDQGAEAFF.

This clonotype appeared many times. The V call is TRBV5-1, the J call TRBJ1-1; 7 nucleotides match TRBD1. CDR1 SGHRS and CDR2 YFSETQ come from the germline V gene. With V trimmed by 4 bases and J by 3 bases, 9 bases remained unmatched. CDR3 length equals 15 residues. The CDR3 sequence: CASSPYYDRDTEAFF. The CDR3 nucleotides are TGCGCCAGCAGCCCGTACTACGACAGGGACACTGAAGCTTTCTTT.

There are many counts of this clonotype. V usage is TRBV5-1 and J usage is TRBJ2-3; D unclear. The CDR3 is 14 residues long. Trimming took 3 bases from V and 3 from J, leaving 11 bases between them. Per germline, CDR1 SGHRS and CDR2 YFSETQ. CDR3 loop: CASSSLGITDTQYF. The CDR3 DNA sequence: TGCGCCAGCAGCTCGCTGGGGATTACAGATACGCAGTATTTT.

In its sample, this clonotype was seen many times. The rearrangement uses TRBV12-3 or TRBV12-4 and TRBJ2-2, with 10 bases identical to TRBD2. V shed 3 bases and J 6 bases; nucleotides not matched to a gene: 10. The CDR3 runs 17 residues. The CDR3 DNA reads TGTGCCAGCAGTTTGCTAGCGGGAGAGGGTTTGCCCGGGGAGCTGTTTTTT. It encodes CASSLLAGEGLPGELFF.

V gene TRBV24-1 combines with J gene TRBJ2-1; D is perhaps TRBD2 (5 bases). V was trimmed by 9 bases and J by 9 bases, leaving 26 bases between them. The CDR3 sequence is 16 residues long. From germline, CDR1 is KGHDR and CDR2 SFDVKD. The CDR3 DNA reads TGTGCCACCGTGAAGATGTCCAAGCGGCAAACGCCTGAGCAGTTCTTC. Its protein is CATVKMSKRQTPEQFF.

The chain recombines TRBV27 with TRBJ2-2, with D tentatively TRBD1 (6 bases). The CDR3 is 14 amino acids. CDR1 and CDR2 from the germline V gene are MNHEY and SMNVEV (reference sequence). V was pared by 6 bases and J by 5 bases, with 13 bases between. For the CDR3, the DNA is TGTGCCAGCAGCCCTTCCACAGGGACCGGGGAGCTGTTTTTT. It translates to CASSPSTGTGELFF.

This clonotype has ten or more counts. This chain links TRBV25-1 with TRBJ1-6; D remains ambiguous. The V and J ends lost 2 bases and 6 bases respectively, with 14 bases between them. This CDR3 comprises 16 residues. The germline gives CDR1 MGHDK, CDR2 SYGVNS. Here the CDR3 reads CASSEIKVGSNSPLHF. The CDR3 nucleotides are TGTGCCAGCAGTGAAATTAAAGTGGGTAGTAATTCACCCCTCCACTTT.

This chain links TRBV5-8 with TRBJ2-4; a possible D gene is TRBD1 (6 bases). V lost 5 bases, J lost 0 bases, and 9 bases lay in between. The V gene's germline CDR1 is SGHTS and CDR2 YDEGEE. The CDR3 contains 14 residues. The CDR3 DNA follows: TGTGCCAGCAGATTACAGGGAGCCAAAAACATTCAGTACTTC. It is translated as CASRLQGAKNIQYF.

There are many counts of this clonotype. The V call is TRBV16, the J call TRBJ2-7, with D unclear. CDR1 and CDR2 (germline): KGHSY, FQNENV. The CDR3 runs 11 residues. The V end was cut by 6 bases, the J end by 0 bases, with 3 bases between. In nucleotides, the CDR3 is TGTGCCAGCAGTCACTCCTACGAGCAGTACTTC. It yields the protein CASSHSYEQYF.

This clonotype was observed at least ten times. This chain links TRBV6-2 or TRBV6-3 with TRBJ2-7, with D uncertain. Between the trimmed V and J ends, which lost 3 bases and 10 bases, there was a span of 16 bases. This CDR3 has 13 residues. Germline V gives CDR1 MNHEY, CDR2 SVGEGT. The CDR3 reads CASSYGPPGGQYV. CDR3 nucleotides: TGTGCCAGCAGTTATGGACCCCCTGGCGGTCAGTACGTC.

This clonotype was seen at least ten times. The chain combines TRBV29-1 with TRBJ2-1; 9 nucleotides align to TRBD2. The germline CDR1 and CDR2 sequences are SQVTM and ANQGSEA. V lost 0 bases to trimming and J lost 8 bases; unmatched junction nucleotides: 11. This CDR3 has 16 residues. The CDR3 is CSVEELGPSGIYEQFF. The CDR3, as DNA: TGCAGCGTTGAAGAATTGGGACCTAGCGGGATATATGAGCAGTTCTTC.

This clonotype has ten or more counts. The CDR3 sequence: CSARPVNTGELFF. The CDR3 nucleotides read TGCAGTGCTAGACCAGTTAACACCGGGGAGCTGTTTTTT. The gene calls are TRBV20-1 and TRBJ2-2; D ambiguous. The CDR3 length is 13 residues. CDR1 and CDR2 (germline): DFQATT, SNEGSKA (reference sequence). Deletions cut 2 bases from V and 2 bases from J, with 6 bases between.

This clonotype was observed many times. The chain uses TRBV24-1 and TRBJ2-1, with D maybe TRBD1 (6 bases). V lost 3 bases and J lost 1, with 21 bases in between. The CDR3 sequence is 19 residues long. CDR1 is KGHDR and CDR2 is SFDVKD in the germline V gene. The DNA of the CDR3 is TGTGCCACCAGTGATCCCGCCGGGGCGTCGGGGACATCCTACAATGAGCAGTTCTTC. Translation gives CATSDPAGASGTSYNEQFF.

This clonotype showed up many times. This CDR3 is CASSPPGQGWPQHF. The CDR3 DNA reads TGTGCCAGCAGTCCCCCGGGACAGGGGTGGCCCCAGCATTTT. The chain employs TRBV2 and TRBJ1-5; 10 bases map to TRBD1. Germline V gene data show CDR1 as SNHLY and CDR2 as FYNNEI. The CDR3 sequence is 14 residues long. After removal of 5 bases from V and 9 bases from J, the junction contained 7 bases not matched to a gene.

The chain links TRBV12-3 or TRBV12-4 to TRBJ1-2; 8 nucleotides line up with TRBD1. CDR3 size: 14 residues. Trimming removed 5 bases from V and 7 bases from J; junction bases left unmatched: 9. The DNA for the CDR3 is TGTGCCAGCAGTCCCGCAGGGGGCGTAGGTGGCTACACCTTC. It yields the protein CASSPAGGVGGYTF.

There are many counts of this clonotype. The chain recombines TRBV19 with TRBJ2-3, with D unclear. Germline V gives CDR1 LNHDA, CDR2 SQIVND (reference sequence). This CDR3 region has 13 residues. V was clipped by 3 bases and J by 4 bases, with 8 bases between them. The CDR3 is CASSMGKSDTQYF. CDR3 in DNA: TGTGCCAGTAGTATGGGCAAGTCAGATACGCAGTATTTT.

This clonotype is labeled medium-sized. The rearrangement links TRBV11-2 to TRBJ2-2; D unclear. Germline V gives CDR1 SGHAT, CDR2 FQNNGV. The CDR3 has 12 amino acids. CDR3 DNA sequence: TGTGCTATCCGGAAGGGTACCGGGGAGCTGTTTTTT. Translating it yields CAIRKGTGELFF. The full variable domain, with the rest looked up from reference TRBV11-2 and TRBJ2-2, is EAGVAQSPRYKIIEKRQSVAFWCNPISGHATLYWYQQILGQGPKLLIQFQNNGVVDDSQLPKDRFSAERLKGVDSTLKIQPAKLEDSAVYLCAIRKGTGELFFGEGSRLTVL.

V usage is TRBV5-1 and J usage is TRBJ2-3, with D possibly matching TRBD2 (6 bases). The CDR3 is 17 amino acids. Germline assignment: CDR1 SGHRS and CDR2 YFSETQ. Trimming stripped 4 bases from V and 0 bases from J, with 18 bases between. The CDR3 here is CASSPDGRRTSTDTQYF. The CDR3 coding sequence is TGCGCCAGCAGCCCGGACGGGAGACGAACTAGCACAGATACGCAGTATTTT.

This clonotype has at least ten counts. This chain connects TRBV7-2 to TRBJ1-1; TRBD1 matches 7 bases. The CDR3 sequence is 15 residues long. Germline V lookup: CDR1 SGHTA, CDR2 FQGNSA. V shed 5 bases, J shed 2 bases, and the junction held 8 bases outside the gene matches. CDR3 sequence reads: CASSGRQGFNTEAFF. In DNA, the CDR3 is TGTGCCAGCAGCGGACGACAGGGTTTTAACACTGAAGCTTTCTTT.